This T cell receptor (beta chain) originates from a study of cytomegalovirus exposure and HLA in healthy donors. Study-wide results and caveats: High specificity and sensitivity for cytomegalovirus status were reported for the classifier. Some V segments, including TRBV6-2 and TRBV6-3, were excluded as indistinguishable.

To note about this clone: Its matching antigen is unknown.

Both 60 Vbeta primers and 13 Jbeta primers went into the PCR. Only in-frame clones appear in the TCRdb table, and some are missing; sequencing was by immunoSEQ multiplex PCR. This repertoire includes about 130,000 clones. Germline V gene data show CDR1 as SGHNT and CDR2 as YYREEE (reference sequence). After removal of 0 bases from V and 7 bases from J, the junction contained 12 bases not matched to a gene. There are 17 residues in the CDR3. The TCR was taken from a man in his forties in good health and CMV-seronegative. Sequencing was carried out using PBMCs. The chain has TRBV5-4 and TRBJ2-1, with 8 bases identical to TRBD2. The CDR3 is CASSLGPAGTSRNEQFF. For the CDR3, the DNA is TGTGCCAGCAGCTTGGGCCCAGCCGGGACTAGTCGGAATGAGCAGTTCTTC.